The 31 T cell receptor beta chains below come from one sample, sequenced in a study of tumor and adjacent non-tumor tissue in lung cancer (dated by TCRdb to the late 2010s). RNA was extracted from bulk unsorted tissue and checked for quality with a NanoDrop ND-1000 and an Agilent 2100. The method behind the library was multiplex PCR. The sequencer was an Illumina HiSeq 2500. TCRbeta libraries were built by three rounds of nested PCR using primers (Table S4), following protocols modified from ARM-PCR. TCRdb redid the processing of the public reads, applying fastp at Q25 and MiXCR, and retained in-frame beta chains. Rows merge per CDR3 protein into single entries with the most common DNA and genes. Across this sample there are roughly 81,000 distinct CDR3 sequences, with about three fifths seen only once. The ten largest clones represent roughly 15% of the sample. The sequenced sample consisted of lung tumor tissue. These receptors originate from a man aged 65 to 85 with non-small cell lung cancer.

As regards this clonotype: One end of the junction does not line up with germline, which may come from a read error. The chain has TRBV2 and TRBJ2-5, with D possibly called TRBD1 or TRBD2 (7 bases each). CDR1 is SNHLY and CDR2 is FYNNEI in the germline V gene. There are 15 residues in the CDR3. CDR3 DNA sequence: TGTGCCAGCACGCGTCAGGGGGGGCCGCAAGAGGCCCAATACTTC. Its protein product is CASTRQGGPQEAQYF.

This clonotype was found once. At one end the junction does not follow the germline gene, possibly because of a read error. The genes are TRBV28 and TRBJ2-7, with D perhaps matching TRBD1 or TRBD2 (6 bases each). The CDR3 consists of 15 residues. Germline loops: CDR1 MDHEN, CDR2 SYDVKM. CDR3 protein: CASSSGGASAYEQYF. The CDR3 nucleotides are TGTGCAAGCAGCTCCGGGGGCGCCAGCGCCTACGAGCAGTACTTC.

Concerning this clonotype: At one end, the junction sequence differs from germline, possibly due to a read error. CDR3 amino acids: CVSRFILAADTQYF. CDR3 in DNA: TGTGTCAGCAGATTTATTTTGGCCGCCGATACGCAGTATTTT. The genes are TRBV11-2 and TRBJ2-3; D is undetermined. Germline V gene sequence: CDR1 SGHAT, CDR2 FQNNGV. There are 14 residues in the CDR3.

This chain connects TRBV29-1 to TRBJ2-7; D is tentatively TRBD1 or TRBD2 (5 bases each). Germline V CDR1 and CDR2: SQVTM, ANQGSEA. The CDR3 totals 12 residues. The DNA of the CDR3 is TGCAGTGTTAGGGACGGATCGGGTGATCAGTACTTC. Its protein is CSVRDGSGDQYF.

J is TRBJ2-7 and V is TRBV20-1; 7 bases line up with TRBD2. The V segment lost 6 bases and the J segment 1 base; nucleotides outside the gene matches: 15. This CDR3 spans 16 amino acids. Looked up from germline, CDR1 is DFQATT and CDR2 is SNEGSKA (reference sequence). The CDR3 region is CSAPPTSGGVSYEQYF. The CDR3 DNA reads as TGCAGTGCCCCTCCGACTAGTGGGGGGGTTTCCTACGAGCAGTACTTC.

As to this clonotype: This could be a read error, since a much larger clone is one nucleotide away. J is TRBJ1-1 and V is TRBV30, with D hard to call. The length of the CDR3 is 11 residues. The germline gives CDR1 GTSNPN, CDR2 SVGIG (reference sequence). Between the trimmed V and J ends, which lost 0 bases and 11 bases, there was a span of 10 bases. The CDR3 DNA is TGTGCCTGGAGTGTAGGGATATTTGCTTTCTTT. It encodes CAWSVGIFAFF.

In regard to this clonotype: A single base separates this from a much larger clone, so it may be a read error. This sequence joins TRBV28 and TRBJ1-2, with D unresolved. The CDR3 sequence is 12 residues long. V lost 6 bases and J lost 7, with 12 bases in between. CDR1 and CDR2 from the germline V gene are MDHEN and SYDVKM. The DNA of the CDR3 is TGTGCCAGCAGCCTGGGAGTAATTGGCTACACCTTC. Its translation is CASSLGVIGYTF.

As regards this clonotype: A read error may account for a junction end that differs from germline. The chain uses TRBV11-2 and TRBJ2-5; possible D gene TRBD1, 7 bases. Germline CDR1 reads SGHAT; CDR2 reads FQNNGV. CDR3 size: 14 residues. DNA for the CDR3: TGTGCCAGCAGCTTAGGACAGGGTGGGGAGGCCCAGTATTTC. It is translated as CASSLGQGGEAQYF.

The rearrangement joins TRBV29-1 to TRBJ2-2; no reliable D call. The CDR3 contains 14 residues. Germline V lookup: CDR1 SQVTM, CDR2 ANQGSEA. Trimming removed 3 bases at V and 10 bases at J, with 18 bases between. Written as DNA, the CDR3 is TGCAGCGTTGACGGTCAGCAGGCGTTCGAGGAGCTGTTTTTT. Protein product: CSVDGQQAFEELFF.

This clonotype was observed a few times. Possible read error: a much larger clone is one base away. The CDR3 spells CASSLQGNQETLYF. The CDR3 nucleotides read TGTGCCAGCAGCTTGCAGGGGAACCAAGAGACCCTGTACTTC. This rearrangement joins TRBV5-4 to TRBJ2-5; D perhaps matches TRBD1 (6 bases). This CDR3 contains 14 residues. Germline V gives CDR1 SGHNT, CDR2 YYREEE (reference sequence).

Only one count was recorded for this clonotype. The V gene is TRBV11-2, the J gene TRBJ2-3; D is perhaps TRBD2 (5 bases). The germline V gene has CDR1 SGHAT and CDR2 FQNNGV. Trimming shortened V by 6 bases and J by 3 bases, and 16 bases separated the two germline ends. There are 15 residues in the CDR3. The CDR3 spells CASSYRHGETDTQYF. DNA for the CDR3: TGTGCCAGCAGTTACCGACATGGGGAGACAGATACGCAGTATTTT.

On this clonotype: A junction end diverges from the germline sequence, so it may reflect a read error. The chain recombines TRBV28 with TRBJ2-7; 7 bases are shared with TRBD2. Germline V gene data show CDR1 as MDHEN and CDR2 as SYDVKM. This CDR3 is 15 amino acids long. CDR3 nucleotide sequence: TGTACCAGCAGTTTCTGGGGGGGGGACCGGCACGAGCAGTACTTC. Its translation: CTSSFWGGDRHEQYF.

Points on this clonotype: A much bigger clone sits one base away, suggesting this may be a read error. The chain links TRBV7-8 to TRBJ2-5, with D perhaps TRBD1 or TRBD2 (5 bases each). The CDR3 totals 14 residues. Germline V gene data show CDR1 as SGHVS and CDR2 as FQNEAQ. The CDR3: CDSSHKRTQETQYF. The DNA of the CDR3 is TGTGACAGCAGCCATAAGCGGACACAAGAGACCCAGTACTTC.

Points on this clonotype: A much larger clone differs by one base, so this may be a read error. The V call is TRBV20-1, the J call TRBJ2-3; D unclear. The CDR3 runs to 15 residues. Germline V gene data show CDR1 as DFQATT and CDR2 as SNEGSKA (reference sequence). Trimming cost V 1 base and J 7 bases, with 18 bases left between them. CDR3: CSARGQVSALNTQYF. The CDR3 region has the DNA TGCAGTGCTAGAGGGCAGGTTTCTGCACTAAATACGCAGTATTTT.

For this clonotype: Mismatch with germline at one junction end may stem from a read error. The chain is built from TRBV4-1 and TRBJ2-3; unclear D gene. CDR1 is MGHRA and CDR2 is YSYEKL in the germline V gene. The CDR3 is 14 residues long. CDR3 nucleotides: TGCGTCAGCAGCCAAGGCCTGACGGGAGATACGCAGTATTTT. It codes for CVSSQGLTGDTQYF.

This clonotype was detected only a few times. The rearrangement uses TRBV28 and TRBJ2-5; the D is unclear. V lost 3 bases and J 5 bases, leaving 7 bases between the germline ends. This CDR3 is built from 12 residues. Germline CDR1 is MDHEN and CDR2 is SYDVKM. This chain's CDR3 is CASSFPAETQYF. The CDR3 bases are TGTGCCAGCAGTTTCCCGGCTGAGACCCAGTACTTC.

Of note for this clonotype: The CDR3 does not end in the conserved phenylalanine or tryptophan, so this is likely a read error. Because the CDR3's place on the DNA is in doubt, the DNA is left out and the CDR3 is given as listed by TCRdb. The V gene is TRBV6-1, the J gene TRBJ2-6. The germline V gene has CDR1 MNHNS and CDR2 SASEGT. The CDR3 totals 16 residues, both ends included. The CDR3 region is CASSAKDSSGANVMTY.

V and J are TRBV29-1 and TRBJ2-3; no firm D call. This CDR3 has 14 residues. Per the germline V gene, CDR1 is SQVTM and CDR2 is ANQGSEA. With 1 base removed from V and 4 bases from J, the gap between germline ends came to 12 bases. The CDR3 DNA is TGCAGCGTTGAAGGTCAGAGAGTCGCAGATACGCAGTATTTT. Translating it yields CSVEGQRVADTQYF.

Details on this clonotype: Since a much larger clone is just one base distant, this may be a read error. The J gene is TRBJ1-2, the V gene TRBV13; D is unresolved. CDR3 length: 12 residues. Germline V CDR1 and CDR2: PRHDT, FYEKMQ (reference sequence). In DNA, the CDR3 is TGTGCCATCAGCTTAAGTCAAGATGGCTACACCTTC. Translation gives CAISLSQDGYTF.

Concerning this clonotype: A single base separates this from a much larger clone, so it may be a read error. This chain links TRBV12-3 or TRBV12-4 with TRBJ1-5, with a weak D call TRBD1 (5 bases). Between the trimmed V and J ends, which lost 6 bases and 0 bases, there was a span of 18 bases. The CDR3 consists of 17 residues. The CDR3 loop reads CASSPGAKGDSNQPQHF. The CDR3, as DNA: TGTGCCAGCAGCCCGGGCGCGAAAGGGGATAGCAATCAGCCCCAGCATTTT.

For this clonotype: Compared with germline, one end of the junction differs, possibly owing to a read error. The V call is TRBV11-1, the J call TRBJ2-7, with D perhaps assigned TRBD1 or TRBD2 (5 bases each). The CDR3 is 16 amino acids. The germline CDR1 and CDR2 sequences are SGHAT and FQDESV (reference sequence). The CDR3 region is CASSSPGTDSSYELYF. The CDR3 DNA reads TGTGCCAGTAGCTCCCCTGGGACCGATAGCTCCTACGAGCTGTACTTC.

On this clonotype itself: Germline is not matched at one junction end, which may reflect a read error. The V gene is TRBV6-5, the J gene TRBJ1-6; no firm D call. Germline CDR1 is MNHEY and CDR2 is SVGAGI. The CDR3 is 15 amino acids. CDR3 in DNA: TGTACCAGCAAATATGGGGAGGTTTACAATTCACCCCTCCACTTT. Translating it yields CTSKYGEVYNSPLHF.

In its sample, this clonotype was seen many times. The chain uses TRBV5-1 and TRBJ2-1; 8 positions match TRBD2. J was trimmed by 9 bases and V by 4 bases; bases with no gene match: 0. The germline V gene has CDR1 SGHRS and CDR2 YFSETQ. CDR3 length: 11 residues. CDR3 region: CASSAGGEQFF. The DNA for the CDR3 is TGCGCCAGCAGCGCGGGAGGTGAGCAGTTCTTC.

As concerns this clonotype: A junction end diverges from the germline sequence, so it may reflect a read error. The V and J genes are TRBV2 and TRBJ2-4, with D uncertain. The CDR3 contains 13 residues. Germline CDR1 reads SNHLY; CDR2 reads FYNNEI. The CDR3 DNA follows: TGTGCCTGCGTTTCAATAGCCAAAAACATTCAGAACTTC. Translated, it gives CACVSIAKNIQNF.

The V gene is TRBV30, the J gene TRBJ1-5; no firm D call. Between the trimmed V and J ends, which lost 4 bases and 1 base, there was a span of 8 bases. The CDR3 totals 13 residues. CDR1 is GTSNPN, CDR2 SVGIG, per germline (reference sequence). CDR3 loop: CAWTHTSNQPQHF. The CDR3 nucleotides are TGTGCCTGGACCCACACAAGCAATCAGCCCCAGCATTTT.

About this clonotype itself: At one end the junction does not follow the germline gene, possibly because of a read error. The chain's CDR3 is CASSAQWEYGYTF. For the CDR3, the DNA is TGTGCCAGCAGTGCACAGTGGGAGTATGGGTACACCTTC. The gene calls are TRBV6-5 and TRBJ1-2; no firm D call. The CDR3 contains 13 residues. Germline V gene sequence: CDR1 MNHEY, CDR2 SVGAGI.

In the case of this clonotype: The junction departs from the called germline gene at one end, perhaps through a read error. V is TRBV12-3 or TRBV12-4 and J is TRBJ1-6; no clear D gene. The CDR3 totals 15 residues. The CDR3 region has the DNA TGTGCCAGCAGCTTAGTATCACATGGGCTATCACCCCTCCACTTT. Its protein product is CASSLVSHGLSPLHF.

About this clonotype itself: The junction departs from germline at one end; a sequencing error may be responsible. The V gene is TRBV11-2, the J gene TRBJ2-2; D remains ambiguous. Germline CDR1 SGHAT, CDR2 FQNNGV. There are 15 residues in the CDR3. Here the CDR3 DNA reads TGTGGCAGCAGCTTAAGTTTCGGGTACACAGGGGAGCTGTTTTTT. Its protein product is CGSSLSFGYTGELFF.

Of note for this clonotype: This may stem from a read error, because a much larger clone lies one nucleotide away. The V gene is TRBV10-3, the J gene TRBJ2-7; D uncertain. V gave up 10 bases and J gave up 6 bases, with 19 bases separating them. Germline V gene data show CDR1 as ENHRY and CDR2 as SYGVKD. The CDR3 length is 13 residues. The DNA of the CDR3 is TGTGCCAACGCTGCTAGAGTTTCGGGCGAGCAGTACTTC. This encodes CANAARVSGEQYF.

This clonotype showed up many times. The rearrangement links TRBV5-4 to TRBJ2-5; D may be TRBD1 (6 bases). With 1 base removed from V and 0 bases from J, the gap between germline ends came to 7 bases. Germline-derived CDR1 and CDR2 are SGHNT and YYREEE (reference sequence). The CDR3 spans 14 residues. The CDR3 DNA is TGTGCCAGCAGCTTGCAGGGGAACCAAGAGACCCAGTACTTC. It translates to CASSLQGNQETQYF. The complete variable domain, with remaining parts taken from reference TRBV5-4 and TRBJ2-5, reads ETGVTQSPTHLIKTRGQQVTLRCSSQSGHNTVSWYQQALGQGPQFIFQYYREEENGRGNFPPRFSGLQFPNYSSELNVNALELDDSALYLCASSLQGNQETQYFGPGTRLLVL.

This clonotype has only a few counts. A much larger clonotype is one base distant, so this may be a read error. V and J are TRBV7-8 and TRBJ2-7; D not certain. This CDR3 comprises 13 residues. Looked up from germline, CDR1 is SGHVS and CDR2 is FQNEAQ. The CDR3 bases are TGTGTCAGCAGCTTCAGCGAGAGCTACGAGCAGTACTTC. Its protein product is CVSSFSESYEQYF.